The entry below describes one TCR beta chain. The count of this clone is one. Its antigen is currently not known. No clone much larger than this one lies a single base away; base qualities are absent. Using the deep immunoSEQ assay, multiplex PCR amplified TCR CDR3 regions from genomic DNA. Extracted genomic DNA from each cell subset was spread evenly across all wells of several immunoSEQ 96-well plates, with each plate serving as a replicate. For sorted subsets, about 200 ng genomic DNA, equal to approximately 30,000 T cell genomes, was loaded into each replicate PCR. The purified libraries were quantified using a Qubit 3.0 fluorometer, sized with a Bioanalyzer 2100, and then quantified again using the KAPA Library Quantification kit. Every immunoSEQ 96-well plate was sequenced on a dedicated single-read 150-cycle Illumina NextSeq 550 flow cell. On the authors' methods: Because the immunoSEQ output included only junctional sequences and no quality scores, the filtering could not be the same as the filtering used for full-length reads. Sequences were annotated with PyIR, a Python wrapper for IgBLAST v1.9, using IMGT germline references to assign V/J genes and CDR3. Reads with weak V/J assignments (E-value above 1e-6), missing CDR3, stop codons, out-of-frame junctions, or ambiguous translated residues were removed. A V3J clonotype was defined by an identical inferred V gene, J gene, and CDR3 amino acid sequence. The percentage overlap between two repertoires was calculated by dividing the number of shared unique clonotypes by the size of the smaller repertoire. Three approaches were used to assess repertoire richness: RTK rarefaction, the Chao1 estimator, and Recon v2.1 estimates of unobserved clonotypes. Generation probabilities for all TCRbeta clonotypes obtained by the gDNA method from a handful of donors were computed using OLGA. TCRdb re-hosts the immuneACCESS table, in-frame sequences only. Its copies lack some clones; in the studies checked, an unresolved V gene accounts for under half of them, and the cause for the rest is not known. V, J and clone size reflect that table, while D and trimming were determined from the DNA. The sample records 2,500,000 or so clones, over 85% of which are singletons. The top ten clones comprise 0.36% of the sample.

These data belong to a study of shared clonotypes between healthy human individuals (dated by TCRdb to about 2020). A note on the overall study: The cohort included three men and a couple of women between 18 and 49 years of age. For each donor, three plates each were used for CD4 naive and CD4 memory, two plates were used for CD8 naive, and one plate was used for CD8 memory. Per donor, leukapheresis produced somewhere between about 0.94 and 8.9 billion PBMCs. To increase sequencing depth and limit assay-specific biases, different laboratories used diverse techniques to prepare libraries and sequence TCR repertoires. The study deeply sequenced blood TCR repertoires of five healthy adults to estimate repertoire size and the extent of clonotype sharing between individuals.

General findings and caveats noted by the study authors: Pairwise subsampling indicated that sequencing depth was expected to affect the degree of clonotype sharing among donors. When a handful of donors were compared, the shared fraction of clonotypes was around 5% for naive CD4, 3.5% to 4% for naive CD8, more than 2% for memory CD4, and 0.35% to 0.4% for memory CD8. Clonotypes shared by all four sorted-subset donors showed higher generation probabilities than non-shared clonotypes. Larger estimated clonotype richness was generally found for naive subsets than for memory subsets. Even with the large sequencing depth, rarefaction of the sorted-subset datasets indicated that sequencing was incomplete. Because the study included only a small number of donors, the genetic and exposure-history diversity represented was limited. Sampling was limited to blood, and TCR repertoires in tissue likely differ from TCR repertoires in blood.

From its cysteine to its phenylalanine, the CDR3 spans 18 amino acids. Of all the DNA, just the CDR3 is kept, 54 bases in frame from base 1. Trimmed from V: 0 bases; trimmed from J: 4 bases; junction bases lacking a gene match: 13. CDR1 MRHNA and CDR2 SNTAGT were looked up in the germline V gene. Healthy HIV-negative adults with no recently reported acute infections or vaccinations were included as donors. Only Caucasian adults living in Nashville, Tennessee, USA were represented among the donors. CD4+ T cells were enriched by magnetic negative selection; naive cells were then positively selected on CD45RA, and the negative fraction formed the memory subset. Blood was obtained by leukapheresis, after which PBMCs were separated by Ficoll-Histopaque density gradient centrifugation and cryopreserved in liquid nitrogen vapor phase. Analytical flow cytometry was used to check the purity and quantity of each magnetically sorted T cell population. From each sorted fraction, genomic DNA was isolated and quantified by UV absorbance on a Nanodrop 2000c.

The rearranged chain carries TRBV6-4 and TRBJ2-3; TRBD2 fits 7 bases in the junction. This receptor was taken from a man aged 18 to 30 in good health. Some clones in this sample may be carry-over from other donors' samples. Source material: naive CD4+ T cells from PBMCs. The cell subset or site label, read with the paper, signifies: CD45RA+ positively selected. The bases read TGTGCCAGCAGTGACTCGGGGGGGACGGGAGCCTCCCCAGATACGCAGTATTTT. It codes for CASSDSGGTGASPDTQYF.